This TCR beta chain originates from a study of CXCR3-negative and CXCR3-positive naive CD8 T cells. Study-wide results and limits: CXCR3-positive naive cells carried more hydrophobic TRB CDR3s than CXCR3-negative naive cells did. Naive cells used TRBV-TRBJ genes in much the same way whether CXCR3-negative or CXCR3-positive; memory cells did not. CXCR3 expression dropped partially after cryopreservation, and most assays relied on fresh PBMCs.

Triplicate sorts of some 300,000 cells per CD8+ subset. Naive cells were sorted as CD45RO-, CCR7+, CD27+ and CD95-. The study made its TRB cDNA libraries by 5' RACE, adding UMI labels. TCRdb reanalyzed the 5' RACE reads, giving one entry per CDR3 protein sequence and no DNA. The sample yields over 100,000 distinct CDR3 sequences, of which the top ten take up about 0.34%. Comment on this clonotype: The target antigen is unknown.

CDR1 and CDR2 (germline): SNHLY, FYNNEI. The CDR3 sequence is 16 residues long. The chain uses TRBV2 and TRBJ2-7; TCRdb proposes TRBD2, but this gene call is untestable without DNA. The sample comprised naive CXCR3+ CD8+ T cells from blood. Subset given: CD45RO-CCR7+CD27+CD95- naive CD8+ T cells expressing CXCR3 (TNR3+). This TCR was recovered from a human donor in good health. Some clones in this sample may be carry-over from other donors' samples. Here the CDR3 reads CASSEASGRSSYEQYF.